Following are 26 T cell receptor beta chains from one sample sequenced in a study of beta chain features in type 1 diabetes. The whole isolated RNA underwent reverse transcription, so sequencing captured expressed TCRB transcripts. Profiled with immunoSEQ multiplex PCR; TCRdb holds only in-frame clones, not every one. The repertoire holds about 220,000 clones, with approximately 11% as singletons. Sequenced material: central memory CD4+ T cells from blood. The receptor set was obtained from a young man in good health.

This clone was detected many times. The CDR3 spells CASSQVGLADNEQFF. The CDR3 nucleotides are TGTGCCAGCAGCCAGGTAGGACTAGCGGACAATGAGCAGTTCTTC. The chain carries TRBV4-2 and TRBJ2-1; 10 bases fit TRBD2. The CDR3 length is 15 residues. Germline-derived CDR1 and CDR2 are LGHNA and YNFKEQ. The trim removed 3 bases at V and 5 bases at J, leaving 4 bases unmatched.

A few counts support this clone. The gene calls are TRBV6-5 and TRBJ2-3; 10 nucleotides line up with TRBD2. This CDR3 has 15 residues. Germline CDR1 MNHEY, CDR2 SVGAGI. The ends lost 5 bases at V and 2 bases at J; junction bases unmatched: 4. The CDR3 region is CASSGLAVNTDTQYF. The CDR3 region has the DNA TGTGCCAGCAGTGGACTAGCGGTCAACACAGATACGCAGTATTTT.

In this sample, this clone turned up a few times. V and J are TRBV30 and TRBJ2-1; the match to TRBD1 covers 11 bases. V shed 8 bases, J shed 9 bases, and the junction held 12 bases outside the gene matches. Germline loops: CDR1 GTSNPN, CDR2 SVGIG (reference sequence). This CDR3 comprises 14 residues. The CDR3 is CAGGTGQGAVEQFF. The CDR3 DNA reads TGTGCCGGGGGAACCGGACAGGGGGCGGTTGAGCAGTTCTTC.

This clone was observed a handful of times. V and J are TRBV5-4 and TRBJ2-5; possibly TRBD1 for D (6 bases). Per the germline V gene, CDR1 is SGHNT and CDR2 is YYREEE (reference sequence). V was cut by 1 base and J by 4 bases, with 8 bases left in between. The CDR3 spans 13 residues. The CDR3 region is CASSLPRGETQYF. The DNA for the CDR3 is TGTGCCAGCAGCTTGCCCAGGGGAGAGACCCAGTACTTC.

The chain is built from TRBV6-6 and TRBJ2-1; 7 nucleotides agree with TRBD2. Germline CDR1 is MNHNY and CDR2 is SVGAGI (reference sequence). The CDR3 runs 16 residues. The ends lost 0 bases at V and 5 bases at J; junction bases unmatched: 7. CDR3 DNA sequence: TGTGCCAGCAGTTACTCTACTAGCGCGACCGACAATGAGCAGTTCTTC. As protein: CASSYSTSATDNEQFF.

In this sample, this clone turned up a few times. This chain joins TRBV5-4 and TRBJ1-2, with 11 bases identical to TRBD1. There are 15 residues in the CDR3. V shed 3 bases and J 4 bases; nucleotides not matched to a gene: 5. Germline values: CDR1 SGHNT, CDR2 YYREEE (reference sequence). CDR3 amino acids: CASSSRTGGGYGYTF. The CDR3 DNA sequence: TGTGCCAGCAGCTCCCGGACAGGGGGCGGCTATGGCTACACCTTC.

The sample holds many counts of this clone. This rearrangement joins TRBV7-2 to TRBJ1-5; D uncertain. V lost 1 base to trimming and J lost 6 bases, with 13 bases between them. Germline loops: CDR1 SGHTA, CDR2 FQGNSA. There are 15 residues in the CDR3. CDR3 loop: CASSLGVRESQPQHF. The CDR3 DNA reads as TGTGCCAGCAGCTTAGGGGTACGGGAGAGTCAGCCCCAGCATTTT.

This clone was seen a handful of times. The J gene is TRBJ2-7, the V gene TRBV6-5; 9 bases agree with TRBD1. CDR1 and CDR2 (germline): MNHEY, SVGAGI. The V segment lost 2 bases and the J segment 7 bases; nucleotides outside the gene matches: 9. The CDR3 length is 15 residues. The CDR3 DNA is TGTGCCAGCAGTTACGTAAGAGGACAGGGGCGAGAGCAGTACTTC. Protein: CASSYVRGQGREQYF.

This chain uses TRBV5-4 with TRBJ2-7; D assignment may be TRBD1 or TRBD2 (5 bases each). In germline, CDR1 is SGHNT, CDR2 YYREEE (reference sequence). V dropped 4 bases and J dropped 6 bases, with 17 bases sitting between them. The CDR3 extends over 14 amino acids. The CDR3 protein is CASSPDWGILEQYF. The CDR3 DNA follows: TGTGCCAGCAGCCCGGACTGGGGGATCCTCGAGCAGTACTTC.

The genes are TRBV28 and TRBJ2-3, with TRBD2 matching over 10 bases. V lost 5 bases to trimming and J lost 6 bases; unmatched junction nucleotides: 11. CDR1 MDHEN and CDR2 SYDVKM come from the germline V gene. The CDR3 has 16 residues. CDR3 sequence (DNA): TGTGCCAGCAGTCCGACACTAGCGGGGAGCTTGGATACGCAGTATTTT. It yields the protein CASSPTLAGSLDTQYF.

The chain recombines TRBV29-1 with TRBJ2-5; D is perhaps TRBD1 (6 bases). Germline V gene data show CDR1 as SQVTM and CDR2 as ANQGSEA. Trimming left V 8 bases short and J 1 base short, with 11 bases between. This CDR3 spans 12 amino acids. CDR3 amino acids: CSTGQFQETQYF. The DNA for the CDR3 is TGCAGCACCGGACAGTTCCAAGAGACCCAGTACTTC.

This clone was picked up many times. The J gene is TRBJ2-2, the V gene TRBV5-4; 9 nucleotides match TRBD1. V shed 5 bases and J 8 bases; nucleotides not matched to a gene: 10. The germline CDR1 and CDR2 sequences are SGHNT and YYREEE (reference sequence). The CDR3 covers 15 residues. The CDR3: CASRDRGESVGELFF. The CDR3 DNA reads TGTGCCAGCAGGGACAGGGGCGAATCCGTAGGGGAGCTGTTTTTT.

This clone has a handful of counts. V is TRBV5-1 and J is TRBJ2-1; 12 nucleotides agree with TRBD2. J was trimmed by 5 bases and V by 4 bases; bases with no gene match: 4. Germline assignment: CDR1 SGHRS and CDR2 YFSETQ. CDR3 length: 15 amino acids. The chain's CDR3 is CASSHGTSGHNEQFF. CDR3 bases: TGCGCCAGCAGCCACGGGACTAGCGGGCACAATGAGCAGTTCTTC.

The V call is TRBV5-1, the J call TRBJ2-4; 9 bases line up with TRBD1. V was pared by 3 bases and J by 4 bases, with 2 bases of the junction left unmatched. Germline V gene lookup returns CDR1 SGHRS and CDR2 YFSETQ. The CDR3 is 14 residues long. Here the CDR3 DNA reads TGCGCCAGCAGCTCGGGACAGGGAAAAAACATTCAGTACTTC. Translating gives CASSSGQGKNIQYF.

This clone was seen a single time. The genes are TRBV27 and TRBJ2-1, with D maybe TRBD1 (6 bases). Deletions cut 3 bases from V and 4 bases from J, with 13 bases between. Germline CDR1 reads MNHEY; CDR2 reads SMNVEV (reference sequence). The CDR3 runs 15 residues. The DNA of the CDR3 is TGTGCCAGCAGTTTTGGTGGGCAGGGGTACAATGAGCAGTTCTTC. Translated, it gives CASSFGGQGYNEQFF.

This clone has a count of ten or more. The chain employs TRBV5-1 and TRBJ2-6, with 7 bases matching TRBD1. Germline V gene data show CDR1 as SGHRS and CDR2 as YFSETQ. CDR3 length equals 15 residues. The V segment lost 4 bases and the J segment 4 bases; nucleotides outside the gene matches: 5. CDR3 loop: CASSLTGSGANVLTF. CDR3 sequence (DNA): TGCGCCAGCAGCCTGACAGGGTCCGGGGCCAACGTCCTGACTTTC.

This clone was observed a handful of times. The chain couples TRBV5-4 to TRBJ2-7; D possibly uses TRBD1 or TRBD2 (6 bases each). Germline loops: CDR1 SGHNT, CDR2 YYREEE (reference sequence). The CDR3 length is 15 residues. V shed 0 bases and J shed 3 bases, with 13 bases lying between them. CDR3 sequence (DNA): TGTGCCAGCAGCTTGGACGGGGGCGGGAACTACGAGCAGTACTTC. As protein: CASSLDGGGNYEQYF.

This chain uses TRBV7-3 with TRBJ2-1; D possibly corresponds to TRBD2 (6 bases). The V gene's germline CDR1 is SGHTA and CDR2 FQGTGA. This CDR3 region has 15 residues. Trimming took off 1 base at V and 0 bases at J, with 7 bases between the two ends. The CDR3 DNA reads TGTGCCAGCAGCTTAAGTAGCGGCTCCTACAATGAGCAGTTCTTC. As protein: CASSLSSGSYNEQFF.

The chain combines TRBV6-6 with TRBJ2-1; 7 nucleotides line up with TRBD2. The V and J ends lost 0 bases and 9 bases, in that order; junction bases with no gene match: 8. Germline V gene sequence: CDR1 MNHNY, CDR2 SVGAGI (reference sequence). The CDR3 consists of 15 residues. CDR3 in amino acids: CASSYSPSGRGEQFF. For the CDR3, the DNA is TGTGCCAGCAGTTACTCGCCTAGCGGACGTGGTGAGCAGTTCTTC.

The chain is built from TRBV29-1 and TRBJ2-2; D gene unclear. CDR1 and CDR2 from the germline V gene are SQVTM and ANQGSEA. CDR3 length: 12 residues. V gave up 7 bases and J gave up 6 bases, with 12 bases separating them. For the CDR3, the DNA is TGCAGCGCCTCGTGGACGGCCGGGGAGCTGTTTTTT. Translation: CSASWTAGELFF.

V usage is TRBV5-4 and J usage is TRBJ2-1, with D tentatively TRBD2 (6 bases). V was cut by 4 bases and J by 0 bases, with 8 bases left in between. Germline assignment: CDR1 SGHNT and CDR2 YYREEE (reference sequence). This CDR3 has 14 residues. The CDR3 DNA is TGTGCCAGCAGCCCCGGGGGCTCCTACAATGAGCAGTTCTTC. Translating it yields CASSPGGSYNEQFF.

In this sample, this clone turned up a few times. The V and J genes are TRBV10-3 and TRBJ2-5; D remains unclear. V was clipped by 2 bases and J by 7 bases, with 8 bases between them. CDR3 length equals 12 residues. Germline V CDR1 and CDR2: ENHRY, SYGVKD. CDR3 sequence reads: CAISELFGTQYF. DNA of the CDR3: TGTGCCATCAGTGAGCTTTTCGGGACCCAGTACTTC.

This chain links TRBV30 with TRBJ2-7; D possibly corresponds to TRBD1 (6 bases). The V end lost 4 bases, the J end lost 1 base, and 11 bases lay between the germline ends. The V gene's germline CDR1 is GTSNPN and CDR2 SVGIG (reference sequence). The CDR3 runs 13 residues. DNA for the CDR3: TGTGCCTGGACCCGGGACATTTCCTACGAGCAGTACTTC. Translation: CAWTRDISYEQYF.

This clone came up many times. One end of the junction does not line up with germline, which may come from a read error. V is TRBV10-3 and J is TRBJ2-3, with D unresolved. This CDR3 contains 12 residues. In germline, CDR1 is ENHRY, CDR2 SYGVKD. The CDR3, as DNA: TGTGCCACCAGTCCGGAGCCAGATACGCAGTATTTT. Its protein product is CATSPEPDTQYF.

This clone appeared a few times. The genes are TRBV13 and TRBJ2-7; 11 bases are a match to TRBD2. This CDR3 has 17 amino acids. Looked up from germline, CDR1 is PRHDT and CDR2 is FYEKMQ (reference sequence). After removal of 5 bases from V and 3 bases from J, the junction contained 12 bases not matched to a gene. The CDR3: CASSLSGTSGGVYEQYF. CDR3 nucleotide sequence: TGTGCCAGCAGCCTGTCCGGGACTAGCGGAGGAGTCTACGAGCAGTACTTC.

The V and J genes are TRBV29-1 and TRBJ1-1; D is uncertain. This CDR3 spans 12 amino acids. Germline values: CDR1 SQVTM, CDR2 ANQGSEA. Deletions cut 6 bases from V and 1 base from J, with 9 bases between. This CDR3 is CSVAERNTEAFF. CDR3 nucleotides: TGCAGCGTGGCGGAGAGGAACACTGAAGCTTTCTTT.